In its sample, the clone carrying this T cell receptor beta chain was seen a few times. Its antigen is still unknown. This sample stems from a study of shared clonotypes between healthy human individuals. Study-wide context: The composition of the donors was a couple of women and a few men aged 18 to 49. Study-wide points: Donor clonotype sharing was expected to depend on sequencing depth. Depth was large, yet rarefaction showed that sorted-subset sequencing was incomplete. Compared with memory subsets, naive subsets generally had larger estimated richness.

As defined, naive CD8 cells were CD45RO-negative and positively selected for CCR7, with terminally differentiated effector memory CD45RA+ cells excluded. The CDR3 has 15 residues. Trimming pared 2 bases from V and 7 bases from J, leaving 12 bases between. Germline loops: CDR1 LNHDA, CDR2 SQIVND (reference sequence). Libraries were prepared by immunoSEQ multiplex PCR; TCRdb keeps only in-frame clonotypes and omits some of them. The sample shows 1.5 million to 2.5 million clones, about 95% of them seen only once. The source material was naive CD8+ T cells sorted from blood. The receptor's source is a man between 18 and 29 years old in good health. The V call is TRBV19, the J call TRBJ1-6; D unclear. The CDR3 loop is CASSITPEGNSPLHF. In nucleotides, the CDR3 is TGTGCCAGTAGTATAACGCCGGAGGGCAATTCACCCCTCCACTTT.